The rows below give T cell receptor beta chains drawn from one sample of a study of early T cells in non-severe SARS-CoV-2 infection. MiXCR, run by TCRdb on the 5' RACE reads, gives a single entry per CDR3 protein. The repertoire has tens of thousands of distinct CDR3 sequences, 4.5% to 5% of them found once; the top ten carry almost 8%. The sequenced sample consisted of whole blood. The receptors come from an adult who was a healthcare worker with PCR-confirmed SARS-CoV-2 infection or an uninfected control (not recorded which). CDR3s include the opening cysteine and the closing phenylalanine or tryptophan. D genes are given only for firm matches. Clone size is given for some rows only: seen once, a few or many times, or a class if the clone is expanded.

clone size	D gene	V gene	J gene	CDR3 protein	CDR3 DNA
many	TRBD2	TRBV28	TRBJ2-7	CASSLIGTSSYEQYF	TGTGCCAGCAGTTTAATCGGGACTAGCTCCTACGAGCAGTACTTC
many	-	TRBV15	TRBJ1-4	CATSGGGFRSKEKLFF	TGTGCCACCAGCGGGGGGGGATTTCGGTCAAAGGAAAAACTGTTTTTT
many	-	TRBV11-2	TRBJ2-2	CASSSGLRNGELFF	TGTGCCAGCAGCTCGGGACTCCGAAACGGGGAGCTGTTTTTT
many	-	TRBV7-9	TRBJ2-3	CASSLAPDTQYF	TGTGCCAGCAGCTTAGCGCCAGATACGCAGTATTTT
few	-	TRBV20-1	TRBJ1-2	CSAGTGTGNYGYTF	TGCAGTGCAGGGACCGGGACCGGGAACTATGGCTACACCTTC
many	-	TRBV5-6	TRBJ1-1	CASTGPGGWAEAFF	TGTGCCAGCACCGGGCCCGGTGGGTGGGCTGAAGCTTTCTTT
many	-	TRBV6-2/TRBV6-3	TRBJ2-6	CASSSGSSGANVLTF	TGTGCCAGCAGTTCGGGGAGCTCTGGGGCCAACGTCCTGACTTTC
many	-	TRBV3-1	TRBJ1-1	CASSWTVNTEAFF	TGTGCCAGCAGCTGGACGGTGAACACTGAAGCTTTCTTT
many	TRBD1	TRBV30	TRBJ1-5	CAWERQGMSNQPQHF	TGTGCCTGGGAGAGACAGGGGATGAGCAATCAGCCCCAGCATTTT
many	-	TRBV5-1	TRBJ2-1	CASSSGQLYNEQFF	TGCGCCAGCAGCTCTGGACAGCTCTACAATGAGCAGTTCTTC
-	-	TRBV30	TRBJ1-1	CAWSEGGGSTEAFF	TGTGCCTGGAGTGAAGGAGGAGGGAGCACTGAAGCTTTCTTT
few	-	TRBV5-4	TRBJ2-3	CASSQERNTQYF	TGTGCCAGCAGCCAAGAGCGGAATACGCAGTATTTT
-	-	TRBV20-1	TRBJ2-1	CSAPPGRGSYNEQFF	TGCAGTGCTCCTCCCGGGCGGGGCTCCTACAATGAGCAGTTCTTC
few	-	TRBV6-2/TRBV6-3	TRBJ2-7	CASSLRGVHEQYF	TGTGCCAGCAGCCTCCGGGGAGTGCACGAGCAGTACTTC
many	-	TRBV7-2	TRBJ2-7	CASSLEISYEQYF	TGTGCCAGCAGCTTAGAGATTAGCTACGAGCAGTACTTC
-	TRBD2	TRBV28	TRBJ2-3	CASRPGASGSTSTDTQYF	TGTGCCAGCAGGCCCGGGGCTAGCGGGTCCACTAGCACAGATACGCAGTATTTT